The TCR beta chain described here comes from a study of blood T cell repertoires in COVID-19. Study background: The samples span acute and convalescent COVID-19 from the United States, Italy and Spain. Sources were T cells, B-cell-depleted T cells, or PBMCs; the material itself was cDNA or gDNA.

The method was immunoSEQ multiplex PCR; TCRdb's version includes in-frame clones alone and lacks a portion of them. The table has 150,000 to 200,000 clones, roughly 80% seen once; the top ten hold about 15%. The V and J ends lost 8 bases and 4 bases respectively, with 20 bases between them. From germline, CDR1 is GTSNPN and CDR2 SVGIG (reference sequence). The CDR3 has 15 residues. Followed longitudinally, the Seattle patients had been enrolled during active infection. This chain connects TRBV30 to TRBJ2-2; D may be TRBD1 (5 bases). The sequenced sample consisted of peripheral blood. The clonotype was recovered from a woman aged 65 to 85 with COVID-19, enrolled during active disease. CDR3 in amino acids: CATQTGLQGTGELFF. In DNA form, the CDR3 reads TGTGCCACCCAAACTGGCCTCCAGGGCACCGGGGAGCTGTTTTTT.